This T cell receptor beta chain derives from a study of cytomegalovirus exposure and HLA in healthy donors. Study in general: Earlier work reported approximately 110 million unique TCR beta sequences from 150 million to 200 million T cells.

PCR used 60 Vbeta primers and 13 Jbeta primers. TCRdb's table, derived via immunoSEQ multiplex PCR, lists solely in-frame clones and lacks some. The sample holds roughly 92,000 clones, approximately 81% seen once. Healthy people donating bone marrow made up the donors. The germline V gene encodes CDR1 MDHEN and CDR2 SYDVKM. This CDR3 spans 15 amino acids. Trimming removed 4 bases at V and 1 base at J, with 11 bases between. Sequenced input: PBMCs. The receptor was derived from a woman in her 70s in good health and CMV-seropositive. The V and J genes are TRBV28 and TRBJ1-5; D gene ambiguous. CDR3 DNA: TGTGCCAGCAGTTCCCCACGTAGAAGCAATCAGCCCCAGCATTTT. Amino acid sequence: CASSSPRRSNQPQHF.